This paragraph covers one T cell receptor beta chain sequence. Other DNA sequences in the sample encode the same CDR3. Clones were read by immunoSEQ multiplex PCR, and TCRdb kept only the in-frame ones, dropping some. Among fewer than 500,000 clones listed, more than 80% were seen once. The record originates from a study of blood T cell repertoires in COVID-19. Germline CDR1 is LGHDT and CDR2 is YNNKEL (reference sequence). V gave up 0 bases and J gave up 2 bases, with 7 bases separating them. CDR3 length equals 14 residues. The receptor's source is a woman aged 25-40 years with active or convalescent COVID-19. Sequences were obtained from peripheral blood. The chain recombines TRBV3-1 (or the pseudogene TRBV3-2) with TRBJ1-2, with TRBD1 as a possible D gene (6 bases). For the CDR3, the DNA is TGTGCCAGCAGCCAAGATAGGGGGAACTATGGCTACACCTTC. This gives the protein CASSQDRGNYGYTF.